A single sample gave rise to the 18 T cell receptor beta chains below, sequenced in a study of T cells after posttransplantation cyclophosphamide. Busulfan-fludarabine conditioning, marrow transplant, and cyclophosphamide on days +3 and +4 were administered. The data were produced by immunoSEQ multiplex PCR, yet TCRdb's version contains in-frame clones alone and is incomplete. This sample carries roughly 1,900 clones, roughly 85% of them seen once, and the ten largest clones take around 21%. Sequencing used PBMCs, obtained approximately 320 days after allogeneic stem cell transplant with posttransplant cyclophosphamide. The origin of the receptors is a young adult male patient who received an allogeneic stem cell transplant from a related donor, was CMV-positive, and had acute GVHD only. Certain T cells may be donor cells from the graft.

The chain uses TRBV7-2 and TRBJ1-1; D gene ambiguous. The germline V and J ends were trimmed by 1 base and 3 bases, with 6 bases remaining between them. Germline V lookup: CDR1 SGHTA, CDR2 FQGNSA. The CDR3 is made up of 13 amino acids. The CDR3 spells CASSLEQYTEAFF. The CDR3 nucleotides read TGTGCCAGCAGCTTAGAACAGTACACTGAAGCTTTCTTT. The full variable domain, with the rest looked up from reference TRBV7-2 and TRBJ1-1, is GAGVSQSPSNKVTEKGKDVELRCDPISGHTALYWYRQSLGQGLEFLIYFQGNSAPDKSGLPSDRFSAERTGGSVSTLTIQRTQQEDSAVYLCASSLEQYTEAFFGQGTRLTVV.

The chain combines TRBV11-1 with TRBJ2-2; 13 positions agree with TRBD2. Germline loops: CDR1 SGHAT, CDR2 FQDESV (reference sequence). This CDR3 comprises 18 residues. V lost 3 bases, J lost 7 bases, and 11 bases stayed unmatched. CDR3 in amino acids: CASSFGLAGAQGFGELFF. In DNA form, the CDR3 reads TGTGCCAGCAGCTTTGGACTAGCGGGGGCTCAAGGTTTCGGGGAGCTGTTTTTT.

The chain recombines TRBV4-1 with TRBJ2-6; 9 positions agree with TRBD1. Germline V gene data show CDR1 as MGHRA and CDR2 as YSYEKL. The CDR3 is 20 residues long. Trimming at V came to 4 bases and at J to 1 base, leaving 14 bases not matched to a gene. CDR3 in amino acids: CASSPLFLGDRESGANVLTF. CDR3 coding DNA: TGCGCCAGCAGCCCCCTCTTCTTGGGGGACAGGGAGTCTGGGGCCAACGTCCTGACTTTC.

The chain joins TRBV19 to TRBJ1-1, with D hard to call. V lost 7 bases and J lost 1, with 7 bases in between. The CDR3 contains 12 residues. The germline gives CDR1 LNHDA, CDR2 SQIVND (reference sequence). The chain's CDR3 is CASISRNTEAFF. The CDR3 DNA reads as TGTGCCAGTATATCTAGGAACACTGAAGCTTTCTTT.

The gene calls are TRBV9 and TRBJ1-2, with D possibly TRBD1 on 5 matching bases. The V end was cut by 0 bases, the J end by 4 bases, with 10 bases between. The CDR3 runs to 14 residues. Germline CDR1 is SGDLS and CDR2 is YYNGEE. The CDR3 spells CASSVDQGGYGYTF. The CDR3 DNA is TGTGCCAGCAGCGTAGATCAGGGTGGCTATGGCTACACCTTC.

About this clone itself: The junction shows a germline mismatch at one end, possibly a read error. The chain has TRBV7-6 and TRBJ2-7; 9 nucleotides agree with TRBD2. In germline, CDR1 is SGHVS, CDR2 FNYEAQ. CDR3 size: 14 residues. The CDR3 loop is CASSLGGGADEQYF. The CDR3 nucleotides are TGTGCCAGCAGCTTAGGCGGGGGGGCCGACGAACAGTACTTC.

This chain links TRBV25-1 with TRBJ2-7; 7 positions match TRBD1. The CDR3 consists of 13 residues. V was pared by 6 bases and J by 3 bases, with 5 bases of the junction left unmatched. Germline V CDR1 and CDR2: MGHDK, SYGVNS. The CDR3 bases are TGTGCCAGCAGACCGGGACAGCACTACGAGCAGTACTTC. Its translation is CASRPGQHYEQYF.

V and J are TRBV7-8 and TRBJ1-1, with 9 bases fitting TRBD1. CDR1 is SGHVS, CDR2 FQNEAQ, per germline. CDR3 size: 15 residues. The J segment lost 2 bases and the V segment lost 3 bases, leaving 4 bases of the junction unmatched. The DNA of the CDR3 is TGTGCCAGCAGCTTTAGGACAGGGGCTAACACTGAAGCTTTCTTT. Protein: CASSFRTGANTEAFF.

The chain recombines TRBV9 with TRBJ2-1; TRBD2 matches at 7 bases. The CDR3 loop spans 15 amino acids. Germline CDR1 and CDR2: SGDLS and YYNGEE. V lost 3 bases, J lost 4 bases, and 7 bases stayed unmatched. The CDR3 region is CASSARLAEYNEQFF. The CDR3 DNA is TGTGCCAGCAGCGCGAGACTAGCTGAGTACAATGAGCAGTTCTTC.

This clone was picked up one time. CDR3 loop: CASSEGQGTEAFF. The CDR3 nucleotides read TGTGCCAGCAGTGAAGGACAGGGCACTGAAGCTTTCTTT. The J gene is TRBJ1-1, the V gene TRBV6-5; 8 bases are a match to TRBD1. Germline assignment: CDR1 MNHEY and CDR2 SVGAGI. The CDR3 runs to 13 residues. The junction had 3 bases not matched to a gene; V was cut back by 5 bases and J by 4 bases.

The rearrangement joins TRBV4-3 to TRBJ2-5, with D perhaps TRBD2 (7 bases). CDR1 is LGHNA, CDR2 YSLEER, per germline. V was trimmed by 4 bases and J by 4 bases, leaving 19 bases between them. This CDR3 has 16 residues. Here the CDR3 DNA reads TGCGCCAGCAGCCCCGAGGAAGGGGGGGGATCAGAGACCCAGTACTTC. This encodes CASSPEEGGGSETQYF.

This clone occurred once. Likely a read error: the CDR3 ends without its conserved phenylalanine or tryptophan. The J gene is TRBJ1-6, the V gene TRBV2; D call uncertain. The CDR3 is 15 amino acids. Trimming removed 8 bases at V and 7 bases at J, with 18 bases between. In germline, CDR1 is SNHLY, CDR2 FYNNEI. The CDR3 sequence: CASHSRRLNNSPLHL. The CDR3 DNA is TGTGCCAGCCACTCGAGGCGCCTGAACAATTCACCCCTCCACCTT.

The chain links TRBV7-9 to TRBJ2-6; the D gene is possibly TRBD1 (5 bases). The CDR3 is made up of 15 amino acids. Trimming cost V 1 base and J 2 bases, with 6 bases left between them. Germline V gene data show CDR1 as SEHNR and CDR2 as FQNEAQ (reference sequence). The CDR3 loop reads CASSLVGAGANVLTF. DNA of the CDR3: TGTGCCAGCAGCTTAGTAGGGGCTGGGGCCAACGTCCTGACTTTC.

The chain is built from TRBV9 and TRBJ2-7; D may be TRBD2 (6 bases). The V end was cut by 3 bases, the J end by 3 bases, with 10 bases between. The V gene's germline CDR1 is SGDLS and CDR2 YYNGEE. The CDR3 has 13 amino acids. CDR3 nucleotide sequence: TGTGCCAGCAGCGGCGGGGACGGCTACGAGCAGTACTTC. As protein: CASSGGDGYEQYF.

The rearrangement joins TRBV7-2 to TRBJ2-7, with TRBD2 matching over 8 bases. V lost 1 base and J lost 4; bases outside the gene matches: 9. The CDR3 is 16 amino acids. The germline gives CDR1 SGHTA, CDR2 FQGNSA. CDR3 sequence (DNA): TGTGCCAGCAGCTTAGGAGCCGGACTAGCTGGGTACGAGCAGTACTTC. Translating gives CASSLGAGLAGYEQYF.

This chain connects TRBV7-8 to TRBJ2-5, with 7 nucleotides matching TRBD1. This CDR3 is built from 15 residues. Trimming took 2 bases from V and 2 from J; bases not matched to a gene: 5. Germline CDR1 is SGHVS and CDR2 is FQNEAQ. The CDR3 sequence is CASSLSGQQQETQYF. The CDR3 DNA reads TGTGCCAGCAGCTTATCGGGACAGCAACAAGAGACCCAGTACTTC. Based on the CDR3 plus reference TRBV7-8 and TRBJ2-5, the full variable domain is GAGVSQSPRYKVAKRGQDVALRCDPISGHVSLFWYQQALGQGPEFLTYFQNEAQLDKSGLPSDRFFAERPEGSVSTLKIQRTQQEDSAVYLCASSLSGQQQETQYFGPGTRLLVL.

The chain couples TRBV2 to TRBJ1-5; 7 nucleotides line up with TRBD1. The CDR3 is 14 residues long. Germline-derived CDR1 and CDR2 are SNHLY and FYNNEI. The trim removed 8 bases at V and 3 bases at J, leaving 7 bases unmatched. CDR3 nucleotides: TGTGCCAGCGGACCGACAGGGTCCAATCAGCCCCAGCATTTT. Its protein is CASGPTGSNQPQHF.

This clone has more than one count but fewer than ten. J is TRBJ2-1 and V is TRBV27; the D gene is possibly TRBD1 (6 bases). CDR1 and CDR2 from the germline V gene are MNHEY and SMNVEV (reference sequence). Between the trimmed V and J ends, which lost 2 bases and 0 bases, there was a span of 14 bases. The CDR3 covers 17 residues. As DNA, the CDR3 is TGTGCCAGCAGTTTAGGTTGGGGGCGGAGCTCCTACAATGAGCAGTTCTTC. Protein product: CASSLGWGRSSYNEQFF.